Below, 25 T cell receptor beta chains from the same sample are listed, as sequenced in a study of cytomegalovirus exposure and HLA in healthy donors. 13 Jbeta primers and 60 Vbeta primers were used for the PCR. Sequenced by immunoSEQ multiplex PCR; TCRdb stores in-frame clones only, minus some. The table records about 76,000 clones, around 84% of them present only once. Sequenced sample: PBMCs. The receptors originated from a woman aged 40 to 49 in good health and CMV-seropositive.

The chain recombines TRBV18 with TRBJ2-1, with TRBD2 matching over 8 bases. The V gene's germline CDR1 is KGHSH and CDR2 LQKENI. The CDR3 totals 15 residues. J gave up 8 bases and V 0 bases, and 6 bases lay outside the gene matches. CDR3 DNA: TGTGCCAGCTCACCACCGCCTAGCGGGTACTATGAGCAGTTCTTC. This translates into CASSPPPSGYYEQFF.

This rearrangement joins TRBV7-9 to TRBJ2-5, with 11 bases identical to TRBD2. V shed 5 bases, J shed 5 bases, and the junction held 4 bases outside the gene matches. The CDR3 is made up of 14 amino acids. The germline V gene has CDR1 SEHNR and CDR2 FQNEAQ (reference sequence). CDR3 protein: CASSPGTSGETQYF. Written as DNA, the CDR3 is TGTGCCAGCAGCCCCGGGACTAGCGGTGAGACCCAGTACTTC.

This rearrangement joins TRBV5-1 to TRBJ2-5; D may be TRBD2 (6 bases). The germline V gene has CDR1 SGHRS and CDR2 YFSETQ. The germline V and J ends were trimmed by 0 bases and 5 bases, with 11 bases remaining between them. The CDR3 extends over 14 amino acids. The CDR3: CASSLAMAGETQYF. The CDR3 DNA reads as TGCGCCAGCAGCTTGGCCATGGCGGGGGAGACCCAGTACTTC.

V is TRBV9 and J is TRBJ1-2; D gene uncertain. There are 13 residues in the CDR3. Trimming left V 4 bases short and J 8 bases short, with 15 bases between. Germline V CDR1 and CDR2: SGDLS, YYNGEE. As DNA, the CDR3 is TGTGCCAGCAGCTTTCTAGGAGGTGAAGGCTACACCTTC. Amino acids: CASSFLGGEGYTF.

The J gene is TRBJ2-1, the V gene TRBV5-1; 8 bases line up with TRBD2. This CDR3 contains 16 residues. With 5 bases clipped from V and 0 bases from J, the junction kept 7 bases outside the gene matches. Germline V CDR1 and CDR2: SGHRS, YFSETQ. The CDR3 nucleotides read TGCGCCAGCAGTTTAGCGGGGCCAAGCTCCTACAATGAGCAGTTCTTC. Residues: CASSLAGPSSYNEQFF.

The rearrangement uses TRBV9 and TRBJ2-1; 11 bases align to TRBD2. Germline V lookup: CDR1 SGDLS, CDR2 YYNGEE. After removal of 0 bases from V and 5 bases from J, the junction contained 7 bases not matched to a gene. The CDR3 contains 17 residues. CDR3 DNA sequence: TGTGCCAGCAGCGTAGTAGCGGGGGGGCCGAAGAACAATGAGCAGTTCTTC. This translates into CASSVVAGGPKNNEQFF.

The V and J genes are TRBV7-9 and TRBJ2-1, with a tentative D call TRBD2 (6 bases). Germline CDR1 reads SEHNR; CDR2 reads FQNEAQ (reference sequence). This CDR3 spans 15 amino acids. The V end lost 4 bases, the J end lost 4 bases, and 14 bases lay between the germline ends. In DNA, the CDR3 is TGTGCCAGCAGCTCGTCGGGGAGGCCTTACAATGAGCAGTTCTTC. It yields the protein CASSSSGRPYNEQFF.

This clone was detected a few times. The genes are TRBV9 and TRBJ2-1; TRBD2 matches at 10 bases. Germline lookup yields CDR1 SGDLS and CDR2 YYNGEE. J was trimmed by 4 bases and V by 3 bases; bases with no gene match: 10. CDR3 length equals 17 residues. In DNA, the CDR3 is TGTGCCAGCAGCGGGGGCCTTAGCGGGGGGCGTTACAATGAGCAGTTCTTC. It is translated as CASSGGLSGGRYNEQFF.

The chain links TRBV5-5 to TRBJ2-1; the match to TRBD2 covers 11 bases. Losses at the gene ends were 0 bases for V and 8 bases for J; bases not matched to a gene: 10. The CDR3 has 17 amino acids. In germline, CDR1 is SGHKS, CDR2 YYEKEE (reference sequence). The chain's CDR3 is CASSLGFSGGASDEQFF. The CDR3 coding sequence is TGTGCCAGCAGCTTGGGGTTTAGCGGGGGGGCCTCGGATGAGCAGTTCTTC. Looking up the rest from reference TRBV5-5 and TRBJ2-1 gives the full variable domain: DAGVTQSPTHLIKTRGQQVTLRCSPISGHKSVSWYQQVLGQGPQFIFQYYEKEERGRGNFPDRFSARQFPNYSSELNVNALLLGDSALYLCASSLGFSGGASDEQFFGPGTRLTVL.

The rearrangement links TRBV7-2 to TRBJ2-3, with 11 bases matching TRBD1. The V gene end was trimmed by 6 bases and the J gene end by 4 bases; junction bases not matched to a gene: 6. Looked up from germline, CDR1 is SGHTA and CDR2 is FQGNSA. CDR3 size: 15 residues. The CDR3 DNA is TGTGCCAGCAGAGCGGACAGGGGGCGGGCAGATACGCAGTATTTT. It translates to CASRADRGRADTQYF.

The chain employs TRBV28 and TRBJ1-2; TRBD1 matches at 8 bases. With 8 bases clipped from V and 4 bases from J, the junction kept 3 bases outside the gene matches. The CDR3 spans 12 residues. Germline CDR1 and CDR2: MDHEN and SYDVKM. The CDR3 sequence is CASSGQVYGYTF. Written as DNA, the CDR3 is TGTGCCAGCTCGGGACAGGTCTATGGCTACACCTTC.

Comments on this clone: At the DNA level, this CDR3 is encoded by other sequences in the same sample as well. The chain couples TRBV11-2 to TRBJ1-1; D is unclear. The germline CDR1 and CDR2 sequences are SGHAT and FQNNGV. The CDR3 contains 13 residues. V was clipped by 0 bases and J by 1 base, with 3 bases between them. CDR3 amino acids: CASSLDRNTEAFF. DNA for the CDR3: TGTGCCAGCAGCTTAGATAGGAACACTGAAGCTTTCTTT.

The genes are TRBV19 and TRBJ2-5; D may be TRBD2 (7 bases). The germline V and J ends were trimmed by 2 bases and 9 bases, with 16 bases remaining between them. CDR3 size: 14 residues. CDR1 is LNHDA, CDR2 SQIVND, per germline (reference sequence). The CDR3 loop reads CASSIRGGPVAQYF. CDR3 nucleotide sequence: TGTGCCAGTAGTATAAGGGGGGGCCCGGTAGCCCAGTACTTC.

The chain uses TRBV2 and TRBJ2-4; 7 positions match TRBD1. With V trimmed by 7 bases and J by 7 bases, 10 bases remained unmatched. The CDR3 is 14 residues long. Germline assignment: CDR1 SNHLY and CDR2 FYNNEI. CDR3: CASTPLDRRNIQYF. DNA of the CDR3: TGTGCCAGCACCCCGTTGGACAGGAGGAACATTCAGTACTTC. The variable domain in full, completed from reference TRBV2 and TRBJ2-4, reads EPEVTQTPSHQVTQMGQEVILRCVPISNHLYFYWYRQILGQKVEFLVSFYNNEISEKSEIFDDQFSVERPDGSNFTLKIRSTKLEDSAMYFCASTPLDRRNIQYFGAGTRLSVL.

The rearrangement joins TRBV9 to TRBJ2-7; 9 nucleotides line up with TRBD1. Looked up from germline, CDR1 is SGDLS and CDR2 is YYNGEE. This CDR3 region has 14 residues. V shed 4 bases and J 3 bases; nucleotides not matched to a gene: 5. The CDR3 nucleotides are TGTGCCAGCAGCCCAGGGACAGGGAACTACGAGCAGTACTTC. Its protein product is CASSPGTGNYEQYF. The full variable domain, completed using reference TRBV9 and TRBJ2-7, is DSGVTQTPKHLITATGQRVTLRCSPRSGDLSVYWYQQSLDQGLQFLIQYYNGEERAKGNILERFSAQQFPDLHSELNLSSLELGDSALYFCASSPGTGNYEQYFGPGTRLTVT.

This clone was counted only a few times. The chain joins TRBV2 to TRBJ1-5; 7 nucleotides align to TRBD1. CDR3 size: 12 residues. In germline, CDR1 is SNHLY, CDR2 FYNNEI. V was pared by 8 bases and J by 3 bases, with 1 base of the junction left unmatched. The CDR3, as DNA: TGTGCCAGCCAGGGGGTCAATCAGCCCCAGCATTTT. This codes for CASQGVNQPQHF.

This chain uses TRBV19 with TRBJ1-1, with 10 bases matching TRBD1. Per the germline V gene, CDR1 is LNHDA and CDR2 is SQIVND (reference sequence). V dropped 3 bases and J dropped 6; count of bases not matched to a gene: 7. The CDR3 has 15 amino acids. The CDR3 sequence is CASSIGDRGLAEAFF. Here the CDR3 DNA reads TGTGCCAGTAGTATTGGTGACAGGGGGCTCGCTGAAGCTTTCTTT.

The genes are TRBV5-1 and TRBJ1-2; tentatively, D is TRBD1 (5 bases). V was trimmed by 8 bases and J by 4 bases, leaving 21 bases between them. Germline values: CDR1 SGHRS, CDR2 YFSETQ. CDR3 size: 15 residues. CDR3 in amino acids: CASPYRGGKFYGYTF. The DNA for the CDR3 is TGCGCCAGTCCCTATAGGGGAGGAAAATTCTATGGCTACACCTTC. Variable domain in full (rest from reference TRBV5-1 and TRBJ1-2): KAGVTQTPRYLIKTRGQQVTLSCSPISGHRSVSWYQQTPGQGLQFLFEYFSETQRNKGNFPGRFSGRQFSNSRSEMNVSTLELGDSALYLCASPYRGGKFYGYTFGSGTRLTVV.

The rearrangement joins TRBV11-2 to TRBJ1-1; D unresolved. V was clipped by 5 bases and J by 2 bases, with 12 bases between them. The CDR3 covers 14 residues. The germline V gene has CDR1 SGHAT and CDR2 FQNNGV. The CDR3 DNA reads TGTGCCAGCAGCACATCCGGACTCAACACTGAAGCTTTCTTT. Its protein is CASSTSGLNTEAFF.

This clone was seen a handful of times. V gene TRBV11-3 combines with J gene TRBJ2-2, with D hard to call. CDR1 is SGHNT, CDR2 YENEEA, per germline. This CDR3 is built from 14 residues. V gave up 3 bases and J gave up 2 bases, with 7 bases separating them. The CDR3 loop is CASSLGRNTGELFF. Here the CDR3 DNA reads TGTGCCAGCAGCTTGGGCAGAAACACCGGGGAGCTGTTTTTT.

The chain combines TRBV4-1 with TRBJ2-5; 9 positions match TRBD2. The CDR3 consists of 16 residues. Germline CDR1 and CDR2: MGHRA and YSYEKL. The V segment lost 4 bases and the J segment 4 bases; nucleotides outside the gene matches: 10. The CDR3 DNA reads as TGCGCCAGCAGCCCGCTAGGGCGGGGGGGCAGAGAGACCCAGTACTTC. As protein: CASSPLGRGGRETQYF.

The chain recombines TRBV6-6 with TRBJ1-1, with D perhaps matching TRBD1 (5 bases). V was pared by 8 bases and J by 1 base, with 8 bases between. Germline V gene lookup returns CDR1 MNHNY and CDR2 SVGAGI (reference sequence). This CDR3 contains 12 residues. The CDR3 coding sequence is TGTGCCAGCGTCGGGGGGAACACTGAAGCTTTCTTT. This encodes CASVGGNTEAFF.

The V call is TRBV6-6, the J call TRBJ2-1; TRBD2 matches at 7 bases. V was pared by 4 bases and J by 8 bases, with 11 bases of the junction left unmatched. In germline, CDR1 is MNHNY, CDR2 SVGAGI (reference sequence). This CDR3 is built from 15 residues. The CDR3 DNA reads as TGTGCCAGCAGTTGGGTCGCGGGGGTGCGGGATGAGCAGTTCTTC. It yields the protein CASSWVAGVRDEQFF.

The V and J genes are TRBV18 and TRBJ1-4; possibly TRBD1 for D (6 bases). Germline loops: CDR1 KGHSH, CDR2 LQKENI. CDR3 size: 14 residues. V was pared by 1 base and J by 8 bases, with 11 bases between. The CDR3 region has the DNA TGTGCCAGCTCACCACAACAGGGAAGGGAAAAACTGTTTTTT. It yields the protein CASSPQQGREKLFF.

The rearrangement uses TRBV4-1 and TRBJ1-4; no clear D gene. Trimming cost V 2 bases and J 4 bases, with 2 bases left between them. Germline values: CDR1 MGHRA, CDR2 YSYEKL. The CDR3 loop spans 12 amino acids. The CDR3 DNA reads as TGCGCCAGCAGCCAACGTAATGAAAAACTGTTTTTT. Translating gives CASSQRNEKLFF.